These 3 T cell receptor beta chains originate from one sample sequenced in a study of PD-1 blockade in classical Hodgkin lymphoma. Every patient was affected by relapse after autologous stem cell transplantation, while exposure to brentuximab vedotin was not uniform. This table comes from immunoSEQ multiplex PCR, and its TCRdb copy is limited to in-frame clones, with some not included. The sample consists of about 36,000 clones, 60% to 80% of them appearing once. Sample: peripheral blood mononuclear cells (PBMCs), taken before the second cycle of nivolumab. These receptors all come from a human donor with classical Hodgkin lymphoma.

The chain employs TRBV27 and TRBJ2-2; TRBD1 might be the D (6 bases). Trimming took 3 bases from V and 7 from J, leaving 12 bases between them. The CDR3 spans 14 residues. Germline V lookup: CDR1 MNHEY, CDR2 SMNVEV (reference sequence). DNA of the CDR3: TGTGCCAGCAGTTTCTGGGGGCGTAACGGGGAGCTGTTTTTT. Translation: CASSFWGRNGELFF.

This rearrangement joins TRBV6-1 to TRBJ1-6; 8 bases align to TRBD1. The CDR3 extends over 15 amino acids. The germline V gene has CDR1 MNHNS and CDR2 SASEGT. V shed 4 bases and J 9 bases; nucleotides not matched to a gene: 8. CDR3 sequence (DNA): TGTGCCAGCAGTGGACCCGGACAGGGCGGTTCACCCCTCCACTTT. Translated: CASSGPGQGGSPLHF.

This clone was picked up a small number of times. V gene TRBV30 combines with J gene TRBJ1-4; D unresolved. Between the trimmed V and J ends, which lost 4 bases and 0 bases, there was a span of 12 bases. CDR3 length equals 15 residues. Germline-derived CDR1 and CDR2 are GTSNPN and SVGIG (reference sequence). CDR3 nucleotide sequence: TGTGCCTGGACCTGGACGGGTGCAACTAATGAAAAACTGTTTTTT. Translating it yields CAWTWTGATNEKLFF.